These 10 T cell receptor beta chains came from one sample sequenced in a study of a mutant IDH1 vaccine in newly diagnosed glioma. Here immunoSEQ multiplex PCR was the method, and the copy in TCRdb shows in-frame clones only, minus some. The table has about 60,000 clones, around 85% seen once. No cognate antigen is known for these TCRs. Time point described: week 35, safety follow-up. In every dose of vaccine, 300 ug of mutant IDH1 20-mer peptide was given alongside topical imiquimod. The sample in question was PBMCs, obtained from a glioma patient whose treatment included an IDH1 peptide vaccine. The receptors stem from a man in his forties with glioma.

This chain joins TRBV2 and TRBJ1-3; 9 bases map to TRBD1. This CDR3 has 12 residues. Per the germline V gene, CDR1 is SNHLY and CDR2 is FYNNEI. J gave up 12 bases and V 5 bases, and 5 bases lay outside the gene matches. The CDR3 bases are TGTGCCAGCAGTAAGGGACAGGGACACATATATTTT. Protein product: CASSKGQGHIYF.

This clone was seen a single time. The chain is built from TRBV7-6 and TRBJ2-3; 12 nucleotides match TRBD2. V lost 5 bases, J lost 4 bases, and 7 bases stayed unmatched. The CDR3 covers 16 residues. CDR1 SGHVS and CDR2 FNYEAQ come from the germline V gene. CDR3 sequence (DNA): TGTGCCAGCAGCCCTCTAGCGGGAGGGCGGGCAGATACGCAGTATTTT. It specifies CASSPLAGGRADTQYF.

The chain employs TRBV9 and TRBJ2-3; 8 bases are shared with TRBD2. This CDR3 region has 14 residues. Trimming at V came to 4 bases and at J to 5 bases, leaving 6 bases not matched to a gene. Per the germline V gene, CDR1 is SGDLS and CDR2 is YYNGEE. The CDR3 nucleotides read TGTGCCAGCAGCCAGCGGGAGCGAGTAGATACGCAGTATTTT. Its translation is CASSQRERVDTQYF.

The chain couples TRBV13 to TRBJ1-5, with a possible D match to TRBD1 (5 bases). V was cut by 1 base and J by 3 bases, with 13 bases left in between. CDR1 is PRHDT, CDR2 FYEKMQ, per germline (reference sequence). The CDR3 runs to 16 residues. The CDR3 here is CASSLETRDYNQPQHF. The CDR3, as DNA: TGTGCCAGCAGCTTAGAAACCAGGGACTACAATCAGCCCCAGCATTTT.

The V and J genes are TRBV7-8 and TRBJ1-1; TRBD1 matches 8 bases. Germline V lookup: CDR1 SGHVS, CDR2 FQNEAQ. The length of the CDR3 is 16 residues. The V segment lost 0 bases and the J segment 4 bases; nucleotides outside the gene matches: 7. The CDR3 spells CASSLARTGMGTEAFF. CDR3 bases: TGTGCCAGCAGCTTAGCCCGGACAGGGATGGGCACTGAAGCTTTCTTT.

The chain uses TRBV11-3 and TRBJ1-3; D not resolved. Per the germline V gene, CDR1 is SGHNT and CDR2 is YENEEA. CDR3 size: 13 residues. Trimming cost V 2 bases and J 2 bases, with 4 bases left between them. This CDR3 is CASSLNPGNTIYF. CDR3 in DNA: TGTGCCAGCAGCTTAAACCCTGGAAACACCATATATTTT.

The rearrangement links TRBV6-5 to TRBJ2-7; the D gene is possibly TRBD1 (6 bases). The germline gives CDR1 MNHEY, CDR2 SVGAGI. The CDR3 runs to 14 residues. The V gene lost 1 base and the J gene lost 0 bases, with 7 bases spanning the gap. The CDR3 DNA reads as TGTGCCAGCAGTTACTTCAGGGGCTCCTACGAGCAGTACTTC. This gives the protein CASSYFRGSYEQYF.

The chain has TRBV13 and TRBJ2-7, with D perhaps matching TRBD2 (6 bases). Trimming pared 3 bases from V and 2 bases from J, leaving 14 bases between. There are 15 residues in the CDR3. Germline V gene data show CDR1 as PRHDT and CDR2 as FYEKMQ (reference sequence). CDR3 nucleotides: TGTGCCAGCAGCTTGGGTGGGGGACTTACCTACGAGCAGTACTTC. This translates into CASSLGGGLTYEQYF.

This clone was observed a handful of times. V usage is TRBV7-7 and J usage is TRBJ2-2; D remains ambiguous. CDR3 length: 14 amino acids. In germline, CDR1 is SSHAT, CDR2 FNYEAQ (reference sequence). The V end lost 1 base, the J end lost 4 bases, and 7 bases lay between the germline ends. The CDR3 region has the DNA TGTGCCAGCAGCTTAGGACTGTCCACCGGGGAGCTGTTTTTT. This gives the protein CASSLGLSTGELFF. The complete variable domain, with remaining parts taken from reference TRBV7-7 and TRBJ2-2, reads GAGVSQSPRYKVTKRGQDVTLRCDPISSHATLYWYQQALGQGPEFLTYFNYEAQPDKSGLPSDRFSAERPEGSISTLTIQRTEQRDSAMYRCASSLGLSTGELFFGEGSRLTVL.

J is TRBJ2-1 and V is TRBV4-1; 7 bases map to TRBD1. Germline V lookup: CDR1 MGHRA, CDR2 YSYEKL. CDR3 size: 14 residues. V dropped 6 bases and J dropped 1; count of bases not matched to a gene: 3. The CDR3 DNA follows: TGCGCCAGCAGTCAGGGGGATTCCTACAATGAGCAGTTCTTC. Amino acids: CASSQGDSYNEQFF.